The rows below give T cell receptor beta chains drawn from one sample of a study of regulatory T cells in long-lasting Graves disease. Each CDR3 protein is one row after TCRdb ran MiXCR on the multiplex PCR reads. The sample contains fewer than 650,000 distinct CDR3 sequences, 16% of which appear only once. These data were likewise used in another study, on T cells in Graves' hyperthyroidism and ophthalmopathy.

The sample consisted of peripheral blood mononuclear cells (PBMCs), taken at new diagnosis, from a patient treated with antithyroid drugs. These receptors were obtained from a woman between 25 and 40 years old with Graves disease. Both conserved end residues are part of each CDR3. A D gene is named only where the DNA matches it firmly. The size of a clone is reported for some rows only, either as once, few or many, or as a class for expanded clones.

v_gene	d_gene	abundance	j_gene	CDR3aa	CDR3nt
TRBV7-9	-	-	TRBJ2-5	CASSPDIGETQYF	TGTGCCAGCAGCCCTGATATCGGGGAGACCCAGTACTTC
TRBV29-1	TRBD1	-	TRBJ2-1	CSVDGQVHFPPRAHNEQFF	TGCAGCGTTGACGGACAGGTCCACTTTCCCCCGCGAGCCCATAATGAGCAGTTCTTC
TRBV7-6	-	many	TRBJ1-4	CASSSSGNWEKLFF	TGTGCCAGCAGCTCTTCAGGGAATTGGGAAAAACTGTTTTTT
TRBV7-9	-	-	TRBJ1-2	CASSLMGFDGYTF	TGTGCCAGCAGCTTAATGGGGTTTGATGGCTACACCTTC
TRBV28	-	many	TRBJ1-1	CASSRTGFGTEAFF	TGTGCCAGCAGTAGAACAGGGTTTGGCACTGAAGCTTTCTTT
TRBV5-5	-	many	TRBJ2-1	CASSLGLTGLPEQFF	TGTGCCAGCAGCTTGGGTTTAACGGGACTGCCTGAGCAGTTCTTC
TRBV3-1	TRBD1	-	TRBJ1-2	CASSLSQGGNYGYTF	TGTGCCAGCAGCCTGTCACAGGGGGGGAACTATGGCTACACCTTC
TRBV28	TRBD1	many	TRBJ2-7	CASRGTGGTYEQYF	TGTGCCAGCAGAGGTACAGGGGGCACCTACGAGCAGTACTTC
TRBV6-1	-	many	TRBJ1-1	CASSADLPRAFF	TGTGCCAGCAGTGCCGACCTACCCCGAGCTTTCTTT
TRBV6-5	-	few	TRBJ1-4	CASSYGRTEKLFF	TGTGCCAGCAGTTACGGGAGAACAGAAAAACTGTTTTTT
TRBV18	-	few	TRBJ1-1	CASSVGKANTEAFF	TGTGCCAGCTCAGTGGGTAAGGCGAACACTGAAGCTTTCTTT
TRBV6-1	-	-	TRBJ1-5	CASTRGHSNQPQHF	TGTGCCAGCACTCGGGGGCATAGCAATCAGCCCCAGCATTTT
TRBV6-2/TRBV6-3	-	few	TRBJ2-2	CASSISFPGRWAGELFF	TGTGCCAGCAGTATATCTTTTCCGGGACGCTGGGCCGGGGAGCTGTTTTTT
TRBV6-5	TRBD1	-	TRBJ1-4	CASSYLQGANEKLFF	TGTGCCAGCAGTTACTTACAGGGGGCTAATGAAAAACTGTTTTTT
TRBV5-6	-	few	TRBJ1-1	CASSFIMGGKAFF	TGTGCCAGCAGCTTTATTATGGGGGGAAAAGCTTTCTTT
TRBV20-1	-	many	TRBJ2-1	CSVQGSYNEQFF	TGCAGTGTTCAGGGGAGTTACAATGAGCAGTTCTTC
TRBV12-3/TRBV12-4	TRBD2	many	TRBJ2-1	CASSRTSGSLTQFF	TGTGCCAGCAGTCGGACTAGCGGGAGTCTAACGCAGTTCTTC
TRBV6-1	TRBD1	few	TRBJ2-1	CASSERTGGSYNEQFF	TGTGCCAGCAGTGAAAGGACAGGGGGGTCCTACAATGAGCAGTTCTTC
TRBV7-2	-	few	TRBJ2-5	CASSLFGSRETQYF	TGTGCCAGCAGCTTATTTGGGTCTAGAGAGACCCAGTACTTC
TRBV7-9	-	many	TRBJ2-7	CAVARSSYEQYF	TGTGCCGTCGCTAGATCTTCCTACGAGCAGTACTTC
TRBV4-1	-	many	TRBJ2-7	CASSLRQGGVYEQYF	TGCGCCAGCAGCCTACGACAGGGAGGAGTATACGAGCAGTACTTC
TRBV14	-	few	TRBJ2-2	CASKRTAANTGELFF	TGTGCCAGCAAACGGACAGCGGCGAACACCGGGGAGCTGTTTTTT
TRBV20-1	-	few	TRBJ2-7	CSARASSFSYEQYF	TGCAGTGCTCGAGCCTCCAGTTTCTCCTACGAGCAGTACTTC
TRBV2	-	many	TRBJ1-1	CASSERRLNTEAFF	TGTGCCAGCAGTGAAAGGAGGTTGAACACTGAAGCTTTCTTT
TRBV4-2	TRBD1	-	TRBJ2-7	CASSRAQGQVPYEQYF	TGTGCCAGCAGTCGGGCTCAGGGACAGGTGCCCTACGAGCAGTACTTC
TRBV20-1	-	-	TRBJ1-2	CSATPLGMRGYTF	TGCAGTGCTACCCCGCTTGGGATGAGAGGCTACACCTTC
TRBV10-2	-	few	TRBJ2-4	CASNTAGGAWKAQYF	TGCGCCAGCAACACGGCTGGGGGCGCCTGGAAAGCCCAGTACTTC
TRBV6-1	TRBD1	many	TRBJ2-2	CASSVQGAEGELFF	TGTGCCAGCAGTGTCCAGGGGGCTGAAGGGGAGCTGTTTTTT
TRBV28	TRBD1	-	TRBJ1-5	CASSPTPGQSSLHPQHF	TGTGCCAGCAGTCCGACCCCGGGACAGTCGAGTCTTCATCCCCAGCATTTT
TRBV28	TRBD1	many	TRBJ1-2	CASSPWDRNNYGYTF	TGTGCCAGCAGTCCATGGGACAGGAATAACTATGGCTACACCTTC
TRBV5-5	TRBD2	once	TRBJ2-1	CASSLDSGSWNEQFF	TGTGCCAGCAGCTTGGATAGCGGGAGTTGGAATGAGCAGTTCTTC
TRBV7-2	-	many	TRBJ2-5	CASSRATGPQETQYF	TGTGCCAGCAGCCGAGCGACAGGCCCACAAGAGACCCAGTACTTC
TRBV28	-	many	TRBJ1-2	CASSTGTLYGYTF	TGTGCCAGCAGTACTGGGACTCTCTATGGCTACACCTTC
TRBV6-1	-	many	TRBJ1-2	CASSRLRVDYTF	TGTGCCAGCAGTCGACTCAGGGTCGACTACACCTTC
TRBV28	-	few	TRBJ2-4	CASSFRGRNIQYF	TGTGCCAGCAGTTTTAGGGGTAGAAACATTCAGTACTTC
TRBV7-9	-	few	TRBJ2-2	CASSLEGGSTGELFF	TGTGCCAGCAGCTTAGAGGGGGGATCTACCGGGGAGCTGTTTTTT
TRBV2	-	many	TRBJ2-1	CASSEGGGLDEQFF	TGTGCCAGCAGTGAAGGAGGAGGGTTAGATGAGCAGTTCTTC
TRBV19	TRBD2	-	TRBJ2-7	CASSAGLAGNEQYF	TGTGCCAGTAGTGCCGGACTAGCGGGAAACGAGCAGTACTTC
TRBV6-1	-	once	TRBJ1-5	CAFSQPQHF	TGTGCGTTTAGTCAGCCCCAGCATTTT
TRBV28	TRBD2	-	TRBJ2-1	CATRLAVYNEQFF	TGTGCCACCAGACTAGCGGTATACAATGAGCAGTTCTTC
TRBV28	-	-	TRBJ1-5	CASSPNGRNQPQHF	TGTGCCAGCAGCCCTAATGGGCGCAATCAGCCCCAGCATTTT
TRBV3-1	-	few	TRBJ1-2	CASSQEMVNGYTF	TGTGCCAGCAGCCAAGAGATGGTTAATGGCTACACCTTC
TRBV13	-	-	TRBJ1-2	CASSLYRTGGYTF	TGTGCCAGCAGCTTATACCGGACTGGGGGCTACACCTTC
TRBV10-3	-	-	TRBJ2-3	CAISADSTDTQYF	TGTGCCATCAGTGCCGATAGCACAGATACGCAGTATTTT
TRBV19	-	few	TRBJ2-5	CASSPSGQSSQETQYF	TGTGCCAGTAGCCCCTCCGGACAGAGCTCCCAAGAGACCCAGTACTTC
TRBV12-3/TRBV12-4	-	many	TRBJ2-7	CASKRASLIHEQYF	TGTGCCAGCAAGAGGGCTAGCCTTATCCACGAGCAGTACTTC
TRBV28	TRBD2	many	TRBJ2-5	CASRLQIGLAGGQETQYF	TGTGCCAGCAGACTTCAAATCGGACTAGCGGGGGGACAAGAGACCCAGTACTTC
TRBV6-2/TRBV6-3	-	-	TRBJ2-4	CASSYSAGAKNIQYF	TGTGCCAGCAGTTACTCAGCGGGAGCCAAAAACATTCAGTACTTC
TRBV28	-	many	TRBJ2-5	CASSLTGTSQETQYF	TGTGCCAGCAGCCTTACAGGGACATCCCAAGAGACCCAGTACTTC
TRBV20-1	-	-	TRBJ2-2	CSAREWGDTGELFF	TGCAGTGCTAGAGAGTGGGGGGACACCGGGGAGCTGTTTTTT